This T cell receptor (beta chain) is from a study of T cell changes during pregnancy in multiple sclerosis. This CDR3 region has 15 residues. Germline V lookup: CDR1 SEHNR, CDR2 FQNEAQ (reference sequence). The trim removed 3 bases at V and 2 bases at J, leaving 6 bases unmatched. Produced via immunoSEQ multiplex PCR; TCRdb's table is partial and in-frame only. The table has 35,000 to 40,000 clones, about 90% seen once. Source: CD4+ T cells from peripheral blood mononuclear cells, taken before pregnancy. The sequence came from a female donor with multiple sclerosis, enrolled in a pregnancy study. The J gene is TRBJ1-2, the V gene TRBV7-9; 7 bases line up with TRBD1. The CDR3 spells CASSFGDSENYGYTF. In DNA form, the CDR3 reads TGTGCCAGCAGCTTCGGGGACAGCGAAAACTATGGCTACACCTTC.